Each of the 31 T cell receptor beta chains below was sequenced from the same sample in a study of graft-versus-host responses after intestinal transplantation. Their specific antigens are unknown. TCRdb keeps only in-frame clones here, not all; method: immunoSEQ multiplex PCR. The table includes about 50,000 clones, 85% to 95% detected once. Material: unstimulated CD4+ T cells sorted from spleen or lymph node cells, obtained before transplant. These receptors originate from a human donor who was the organ donor for an intestinal transplant.

The V and J genes are TRBV4-3 and TRBJ2-3, with 9 bases matching TRBD2. Germline lookup yields CDR1 LGHNA and CDR2 YSLEER. The CDR3 covers 17 residues. V was clipped by 2 bases and J by 2 bases; unmatched bases: 8. The CDR3 bases are TGCGCCAGCAGCCAATCCCCGGGACTAGCTTTCACAGATACGCAGTATTTT. Translated, it gives CASSQSPGLAFTDTQYF.

This sequence joins TRBV19 and TRBJ1-5; TRBD1 matches at 10 bases. From germline, CDR1 is LNHDA and CDR2 SQIVND (reference sequence). The CDR3 consists of 14 residues. Trimming cost V 5 bases and J 5 bases; bases outside gene matches: 3. The CDR3 DNA reads as TGTGCCAGTAGTTCGGGACAGGGGTATCAGCCCCAGCATTTT. It encodes CASSSGQGYQPQHF.

The chain has TRBV5-1 and TRBJ1-1; TRBD1 agrees at 11 bases. V gave up 3 bases and J gave up 0 bases; unmatched junction bases: 1. CDR3 length equals 15 residues. Germline values: CDR1 SGHRS, CDR2 YFSETQ. CDR3 loop: CASSWTGGVNTEAFF. For the CDR3, the DNA is TGCGCCAGCAGCTGGACAGGGGGCGTGAACACTGAAGCTTTCTTT.

The CDR3 reads CASSLAGQGSGELFF. CDR3 nucleotide sequence: TGTGCCAGCAGCTTAGCGGGACAGGGGAGCGGGGAGCTGTTTTTT. This chain connects TRBV7-2 to TRBJ2-2; 10 bases align to TRBD1. CDR3 length: 15 residues. CDR1 and CDR2 from the germline V gene are SGHTA and FQGNSA. The V segment lost 0 bases and the J segment 7 bases; nucleotides outside the gene matches: 2.

This clone showed up just once. This chain links TRBV7-2 with TRBJ2-7; a weak D match, TRBD1 (6 bases). V was clipped by 1 base and J by 1 base, with 8 bases between them. CDR1 and CDR2 from the germline V gene are SGHTA and FQGNSA. The CDR3 is 14 residues long. In DNA, the CDR3 is TGTGCCAGCAGCTTAGTACAGGGTTCCTACGAGCAGTACTTC. Translation gives CASSLVQGSYEQYF.

The V and J genes are TRBV19 and TRBJ1-3; no definite D call. The CDR3 runs to 16 residues. V was shortened by 3 bases and J by 0 bases, with 12 bases between the two germline ends. Germline CDR1 reads LNHDA; CDR2 reads SQIVND (reference sequence). The CDR3 spells CASSISSLRSGNTIYF. The CDR3 DNA follows: TGTGCCAGTAGTATTTCTTCTCTCCGCTCTGGAAACACCATATATTTT.

The rearrangement uses TRBV5-1 and TRBJ1-2; D is possibly TRBD1 (6 bases). The germline V and J ends were trimmed by 1 base and 5 bases, with 18 bases remaining between them. The germline gives CDR1 SGHRS, CDR2 YFSETQ. CDR3 length: 16 residues. CDR3 sequence: CASSLRGDPPRYGYTF. CDR3 nucleotides: TGCGCCAGCAGCTTGAGGGGGGACCCGCCTAGGTATGGCTACACCTTC.

The chain uses TRBV4-2 and TRBJ2-3, with 10 bases aligning to TRBD2. CDR1 and CDR2 (germline): LGHNA, YNFKEQ. After removal of 1 base from V and 3 bases from J, the junction contained 4 bases not matched to a gene. The CDR3 has 16 amino acids. The CDR3 reads CASSQGKREGTDTQYF. CDR3 in DNA: TGTGCCAGCAGCCAAGGAAAGCGGGAGGGAACAGATACGCAGTATTTT.

The genes are TRBV5-1 and TRBJ2-7; D is perhaps TRBD2 (5 bases). This CDR3 has 12 amino acids. The ends were cut back, 3 bases at V and 8 bases at J, with 12 bases in the middle. Germline values: CDR1 SGHRS, CDR2 YFSETQ. CDR3 residues: CASSSTGIKQYF. The CDR3 nucleotides read TGCGCCAGCAGCTCGACCGGGATCAAGCAGTACTTC.

This clone came up once. The chain carries TRBV29-1 and TRBJ2-3; TRBD1 agrees at 8 bases. This CDR3 is built from 14 residues. Germline values: CDR1 SQVTM, CDR2 ANQGSEA. Trimming cost V 1 base and J 5 bases; bases outside gene matches: 5. DNA of the CDR3: TGCAGCGTTGAAGCGACAGGGGTAGGAGATACGCAGTATTTT. This sequence encodes CSVEATGVGDTQYF.

The chain couples TRBV7-2 to TRBJ2-7; 9 bases fit TRBD2. Germline-derived CDR1 and CDR2 are SGHTA and FQGNSA. After removal of 1 base from V and 7 bases from J, the junction contained 8 bases not matched to a gene. This CDR3 is 15 amino acids long. CDR3 DNA sequence: TGTGCCAGCAGCTTAGAGGGCGGGAGGGCCCATGAGCAGTACTTC. It is translated as CASSLEGGRAHEQYF.

This chain joins TRBV7-6 and TRBJ1-4; D ambiguous. Per germline, CDR1 SGHVS and CDR2 FNYEAQ. The CDR3 covers 17 residues. Trimming took 5 bases from V and 1 from J, leaving 17 bases between them. The CDR3 spells CASSQEYGPQTNEKLFF. In DNA form, the CDR3 reads TGTGCCAGCAGCCAAGAATACGGACCGCAAACTAATGAAAAACTGTTTTTT.

This clone has a single count. The DNA of the CDR3 is TGTGCCAGCAGTTTATTCAGGGAAGTTGGGGAGCTGTTTTTT. It encodes CASSLFREVGELFF. The gene calls are TRBV27 and TRBJ2-2, with D perhaps matching TRBD1 (5 bases). Trimming removed 1 base from V and 8 bases from J, with 11 bases in between. The length of the CDR3 is 14 residues. Germline V gene data show CDR1 as MNHEY and CDR2 as SMNVEV (reference sequence).

The CDR3 loop is CASSLGLAGAIDTQYF. The CDR3 DNA reads as TGTGCCAGCAGCTTAGGCCTAGCGGGAGCTATAGATACGCAGTATTTT. The chain links TRBV7-9 to TRBJ2-3; TRBD2 matches 10 bases. The CDR3 has 16 amino acids. The junction had 6 bases not matched to a gene; V was cut back by 1 base and J by 5 bases. Germline V lookup: CDR1 SEHNR, CDR2 FQNEAQ (reference sequence). Drawing the rest from reference TRBV7-9 and TRBJ2-3, the complete variable domain is DTGVSQNPRHKITKRGQNVTFRCDPISEHNRLYWYRQTLGQGPEFLTYFQNEAQLEKSRLLSDRFSAERPKGSFSTLEIQRTEQGDSAMYLCASSLGLAGAIDTQYFGPGTRLTVL.

This sequence joins TRBV11-2 and TRBJ2-1, with TRBD2 matching over 13 bases. The V and J ends lost 7 bases and 7 bases, in that order; junction bases with no gene match: 4. The CDR3 extends over 14 amino acids. Germline CDR1 reads SGHAT; CDR2 reads FQNNGV. CDR3 DNA: TGTGCCAGCAACAGACTAGCGGGAGGTAATGAGCAGTTCTTC. The encoded protein is CASNRLAGGNEQFF.

The CDR3 DNA reads as TGTGCCAGCAGTTACGGGCCTATACCCACAGATACGCAGTATTTT. This encodes CASSYGPIPTDTQYF. The chain recombines TRBV6-5 with TRBJ2-3, with D uncertain. CDR3 length: 15 residues. The V end was cut by 2 bases, the J end by 2 bases, with 11 bases between. From germline, CDR1 is MNHEY and CDR2 SVGAGI.

The chain couples TRBV4-2 to TRBJ1-1; D not certain. Germline V lookup: CDR1 LGHNA, CDR2 YNFKEQ. This CDR3 comprises 14 residues. V was cut by 1 base and J by 7 bases, with 13 bases left in between. CDR3 loop: CASSQVFTGIEAFF. CDR3 bases: TGTGCCAGCAGCCAAGTGTTTACGGGTATTGAAGCTTTCTTT.

The CDR3, as DNA: TGCAGCGTTGGAGGGTGGCGGGAGGGCCTCGATGCCCTATACAATGAGCAGTTCTTC. Translation gives CSVGGWREGLDALYNEQFF. The genes are TRBV29-1 and TRBJ2-1, with TRBD2 matching 9 bases. This CDR3 comprises 19 residues. Germline lookup yields CDR1 SQVTM and CDR2 ANQGSEA. The J segment lost 4 bases and the V segment lost 4 bases, leaving 20 bases of the junction unmatched.

This chain links TRBV28 with TRBJ2-7; D ambiguous. CDR1 is MDHEN and CDR2 is SYDVKM in the germline V gene. V lost 5 bases and J lost 7, with 12 bases in between. The CDR3 runs to 12 residues. In nucleotides, the CDR3 is TGTGCCAGCAGTCTCCCGTCTTTTGAGCAGTACTTC. It encodes CASSLPSFEQYF.

This clone was counted a few times. This sequence joins TRBV27 and TRBJ2-2; 8 nucleotides align to TRBD2. The CDR3 sequence is 16 residues long. Trimming at V came to 4 bases and at J to 1 base, leaving 5 bases not matched to a gene. Germline V lookup: CDR1 MNHEY, CDR2 SMNVEV (reference sequence). CDR3 coding DNA: TGTGCCAGCAGTTCCCAGACTAGCGTGAACACCGGGGAGCTGTTTTTT. It specifies CASSSQTSVNTGELFF.

V and J are TRBV9 and TRBJ2-1; 11 nucleotides agree with TRBD1. Unmatched junction bases numbered 5, after V lost 0 bases and J lost 6 bases. The germline CDR1 and CDR2 sequences are SGDLS and YYNGEE. The CDR3 sequence is 16 residues long. CDR3 DNA sequence: TGTGCCAGCAGCGTAGGAGTAGGGACAGGGGGCAATGAGCAGTTCTTC. It yields the protein CASSVGVGTGGNEQFF.

The CDR3 DNA reads as TGTGCCAGCACCCTTATCAGCGGGAGCTACAATGAGCAGTTCTTC. Protein: CASTLISGSYNEQFF. The chain carries TRBV5-6 and TRBJ2-1; 8 bases line up with TRBD2. The germline V gene has CDR1 SGHDT and CDR2 YYEEEE. The ends lost 6 bases at V and 3 bases at J; junction bases unmatched: 8. CDR3 length: 15 residues.

The chain combines TRBV18 with TRBJ2-3; 8 bases fit TRBD1. Germline V gene sequence: CDR1 KGHSH, CDR2 LQKENI. With V trimmed by 6 bases and J by 4 bases, 9 bases remained unmatched. CDR3 size: 15 residues. The DNA of the CDR3 is TGTGCCAGCTCTCTAGGACAGGGTTCAGCAGATACGCAGTATTTT. Protein product: CASSLGQGSADTQYF.

CDR3 sequence reads: CASSSRGILRRETQYF. The CDR3 nucleotides are TGTGCCAGCAGTTCAAGGGGCATTCTCCGGAGAGAGACCCAGTACTTC. V usage is TRBV27 and J usage is TRBJ2-5; D perhaps matches TRBD1 (5 bases). Trimming pared 4 bases from V and 4 bases from J, leaving 19 bases between. There are 16 residues in the CDR3. The germline gives CDR1 MNHEY, CDR2 SMNVEV (reference sequence).

V usage is TRBV30 and J usage is TRBJ2-7; D is unresolved. CDR3 size: 14 residues. V was pared by 1 base and J by 3 bases, with 13 bases between. Germline CDR1 GTSNPN, CDR2 SVGIG (reference sequence). This chain's CDR3 is CAWSDNTPYYEQYF. The CDR3 region has the DNA TGTGCCTGGAGTGATAACACCCCATACTACGAGCAGTACTTC. Variable domain in full (rest from reference TRBV30 and TRBJ2-7): SQTIHQWPATLVQPVGSPLSLECTVEGTSNPNLYWYRQAAGRGLQLLFYSVGIGQISSEVPQNLSASRPQDRQFILSSKKLLLSDSGFYLCAWSDNTPYYEQYFGPGTRLTVT.

This chain uses TRBV2 with TRBJ2-2; 12 nucleotides agree with TRBD2. The CDR3 has 15 residues. Germline CDR1 reads SNHLY; CDR2 reads FYNNEI. Losses at the gene ends were 6 bases for V and 6 bases for J; bases not matched to a gene: 5. The CDR3 spells CASRATSGSPGELFF. CDR3 nucleotides: TGTGCCAGCAGGGCGACTAGCGGGAGTCCCGGGGAGCTGTTTTTT.

V is TRBV20-1 and J is TRBJ2-3; the D gene is possibly TRBD1 (6 bases). Trimming cost V 6 bases and J 6 bases, with 10 bases left between them. Germline V lookup: CDR1 DFQATT, CDR2 SNEGSKA (reference sequence). There are 11 residues in the CDR3. CDR3 in DNA: TGCAGTGCGTCAACAGGGGATACGCAGTATTTT. This gives the protein CSASTGDTQYF.

The genes are TRBV28 and TRBJ2-3; 9 bases are shared with TRBD2. Germline loops: CDR1 MDHEN, CDR2 SYDVKM. The CDR3 spans 16 residues. V lost 6 bases and J lost 5; bases outside the gene matches: 12. The CDR3 DNA follows: TGTGCCAGCAGCCCTCAAATAGCGGGAGTTAAAGATACGCAGTATTTT. Protein product: CASSPQIAGVKDTQYF.

The rearrangement uses TRBV30 and TRBJ2-7, with TRBD1 identical over 11 bases. Germline V gene sequence: CDR1 GTSNPN, CDR2 SVGIG (reference sequence). The CDR3 runs to 16 residues. Unmatched junction bases numbered 4, after V lost 0 bases and J lost 0 bases. DNA for the CDR3: TGTGCCTGGAGTGTACTTGGGACAGGGGGCTCCTACGAGCAGTACTTC. This translates into CAWSVLGTGGSYEQYF.

The chain combines TRBV7-2 with TRBJ2-3, with unresolved D. The CDR3 runs to 15 residues. Trimming took off 7 bases at V and 1 base at J, with 15 bases between the two ends. CDR1 is SGHTA, CDR2 FQGNSA, per germline. The CDR3 sequence is CASKKGLGRTDTQYF. CDR3 in DNA: TGTGCCAGCAAAAAGGGTCTAGGTCGCACAGATACGCAGTATTTT. Combining the CDR3 with reference TRBV7-2 and TRBJ2-3 gives the whole variable domain GAGVSQSPSNKVTEKGKDVELRCDPISGHTALYWYRQSLGQGLEFLIYFQGNSAPDKSGLPSDRFSAERTGGSVSTLTIQRTQQEDSAVYLCASKKGLGRTDTQYFGPGTRLTVL.

The V gene is TRBV4-1, the J gene TRBJ2-7; 9 nucleotides match TRBD2. The ends lost 1 base at V and 0 bases at J; junction bases unmatched: 4. This CDR3 contains 16 residues. CDR1 and CDR2 (germline): MGHRA, YSYEKL. The chain's CDR3 is CASSQARTSVSYEQYF. As DNA, the CDR3 is TGCGCCAGCAGCCAAGCCCGGACTAGCGTCTCCTACGAGCAGTACTTC.